The rows below give T cell receptor beta chains drawn from one sample of a study of shared clonotypes between healthy human individuals. Assay used: immunoSEQ multiplex PCR; TCRdb lists only in-frame clones, some missing. The sample records 600,000 to 800,000 clones, 72% being singletons. Sequenced: memory CD4+ T cells sorted from blood. The receptor source for this set is a young woman in good health. Both conserved end residues are part of each CDR3. A D gene is named only where the DNA matches it firmly. Size tells how often a clone was seen (once, few, many) or the class of an expanded clone, and some rows leave it out.

>TRBJ2-7|NA|NA|TRBV5-1
CASSLVGGSHEQYF
TGCGCCAGCAGCTTGGTCGGAGGGAGCCACGAGCAGTACTTC
>TRBJ1-4|NA|NA|TRBV28
CASRTGSLNEKLFF
TGTGCCAGCAGGACAGGTTCCTTAAATGAAAAACTGTTTTTT
>TRBJ1-4|NA|NA|TRBV6-6
CASSYSFVTNEKLFF
TGTGCCAGCAGTTACTCCTTCGTGACCAATGAAAAACTGTTTTTT
>TRBJ2-2|NA|NA|TRBV7-7
CASSSMHTTGELFF
TGTGCCAGCAGCTCCATGCATACTACCGGGGAGCTGTTTTTT
>TRBJ2-3|TRBD1|NA|TRBV15
CATSRDSGTGEPDTQYF
TGTGCCACCAGCAGAGATTCCGGGACAGGGGAGCCAGATACGCAGTATTTT
>TRBJ2-1|TRBD1|few|TRBV13
CASSSPGQGAFNEQFF
TGTGCCAGCAGCTCTCCGGGACAGGGGGCTTTCAATGAGCAGTTCTTC
>TRBJ2-1|TRBD2|NA|TRBV5-1
CASSFGGGGYNEQFF
TGCGCCAGCAGCTTCGGTGGCGGGGGGTACAATGAGCAGTTCTTC
>TRBJ2-5|TRBD1|NA|TRBV7-6
CASSLAGTGRETQYF
TGTGCCAGCAGCTTAGCCGGGACAGGGCGAGAGACCCAGTACTTC
>TRBJ2-1|NA|NA|TRBV18
CASSRDGYNEQFF
TGTGCCAGCTCACGAGACGGCTACAATGAGCAGTTCTTC
>TRBJ2-5|NA|NA|TRBV6-5
CASSHIQETQYF
TGTGCCAGCAGTCATATTCAAGAGACCCAGTACTTC
>TRBJ2-2|NA|NA|TRBV27
CASRMRTGELFF
TGTGCCAGCAGAATGAGGACCGGGGAGCTGTTTTTT
>TRBJ2-2|TRBD2|NA|TRBV5-1
CASSLGAGRGRETNTGELFF
TGCGCCAGCAGCTTGGGAGCAGGTCGGGGGAGGGAAACGAACACCGGGGAGCTGTTTTTT
>TRBJ1-5|NA|NA|TRBV19
CASSMGGQGQPQHF
TGTGCCAGTAGTATGGGAGGGCAGGGCCAGCCCCAGCATTTT
>TRBJ1-2|NA|once|TRBV11-1
CASSAPGRRANYGYTF
TGTGCCAGCAGCGCCCCGGGACGCCGAGCTAACTATGGCTACACCTTC
>TRBJ2-3|NA|NA|TRBV28
CASSLSGLDTQYF
TGTGCCAGCAGTTTATCGGGACTTGATACGCAGTATTTT
>TRBJ2-3|TRBD2|once|TRBV19
CASSIWEGSTDTQYF
TGTGCCAGTAGTATATGGGAGGGTAGCACAGATACGCAGTATTTT
>TRBJ2-1|TRBD2|NA|TRBV29-1
CSVSAKSGSRYNEQFF
TGCAGCGTTTCGGCCAAAAGCGGGAGTCGCTACAATGAGCAGTTCTTC
>TRBJ1-5|NA|few|TRBV7-8
CASSLGLSQPQHF
TGTGCCAGCAGCTTAGGGTTGAGTCAGCCCCAGCATTTT
>TRBJ1-3|NA|few|TRBV6-4
CASTDHIDSGNTIYF
TGTGCCAGCACTGACCACATTGACTCTGGAAACACCATATATTTT
>TRBJ2-3|NA|NA|TRBV19
CASSSSHSDTQYF
TGTGCCAGTAGTTCCTCCCACAGCGATACGCAGTATTTT
>TRBJ2-5|NA|NA|TRBV19
CASSPASGYETQYF
TGTGCCAGTAGTCCCGCTTCGGGGTACGAGACCCAGTACTTC
>TRBJ1-1|NA|NA|TRBV5-1
CASSLSQTQGGREAFF
TGCGCCAGCAGCTTGTCACAGACTCAAGGGGGACGGGAAGCTTTCTTT
>TRBJ2-7|TRBD1|NA|TRBV6-1
CASSNRDRGSYEQYF
TGTGCCAGCAGTAACCGGGACAGGGGATCCTACGAGCAGTACTTC
>TRBJ2-1|TRBD2|few|TRBV28
CASSPGTSGRNEQFF
TGTGCCAGCAGTCCCGGGACTAGCGGGAGGAATGAGCAGTTCTTC
>TRBJ1-3|TRBD1|NA|TRBV4-2
CASSRDRGLGNTIYF
TGTGCCAGCAGCCGAGACAGGGGGCTTGGAAACACCATATATTTT
>TRBJ1-1|NA|NA|TRBV28
CASSFEGAESLNTEAFF
TGTGCCAGCAGTTTTGAGGGCGCTGAGTCCTTGAACACTGAAGCTTTCTTT
>TRBJ2-1|TRBD2|NA|TRBV7-9
CASSWGLAGPNEQFF
TGTGCCAGCAGCTGGGGACTAGCGGGTCCCAATGAGCAGTTCTTC
>TRBJ2-3|NA|few|TRBV5-8
CASSLEGGGSTDTQYF
TGTGCCAGCAGCTTGGAAGGCGGGGGCTCCACAGATACGCAGTATTTT
>TRBJ2-1|NA|once|TRBV7-9
CASRRTGDTKGAGELF
TGTGCCAGCAGGAGGACCGGGGACACCAAAGGGGCTGGAGAGCTCTTC
>TRBJ2-1|NA|NA|TRBV6-1
CASSSPPGDNEQFF
TGTGCCAGCTCTAGCCCGCCGGGGGACAATGAGCAGTTCTTC
>TRBJ2-1|TRBD2|NA|TRBV7-2
CASSLSVLAGVGEQFF
TGTGCCAGCAGCTTATCGGTACTAGCGGGAGTCGGTGAGCAGTTCTTC
>TRBJ2-1|NA|NA|TRBV7-9
CASSFSYSYNEQFF
TGTGCCAGCAGCTTTTCGTACTCCTACAATGAGCAGTTCTTC
>TRBJ2-3|TRBD1|NA|TRBV9
CASSVAPSTGGHTDTQYF
TGTGCCAGCAGCGTAGCTCCCTCGACAGGGGGCCACACAGATACGCAGTATTTT
>TRBJ2-7|TRBD1|few|TRBV9
CASSAQGAYEQYF
TGTGCCAGCAGCGCACAGGGGGCCTACGAGCAGTACTTC
>TRBJ2-1|TRBD1|once|TRBV14
CASSQAGGVVNEQFF
TGTGCCAGCAGCCAAGCAGGGGGCGTAGTCAATGAGCAGTTCTTC
>TRBJ1-5|TRBD1|few|TRBV28
CASSRPGTGKNQSQHF
TGTGCCAGCTCTAGACCCGGGACAGGGAAAAATCAGTCCCAGCATTTT
>TRBJ2-1|TRBD1|many|TRBV5-1
CASSATGVHNEQFF
TGCGCCAGCTCCGCGACAGGGGTCCACAATGAGCAGTTCTTC
>TRBJ2-3|TRBD2|NA|TRBV9
CASSPGLGTDTQYF
TGTGCCAGCAGCCCCGGACTAGGGACAGATACGCAGTATTTT
>TRBJ2-3|NA|NA|TRBV7-2
CASSRGGPDTQYF
TGTGCCAGCAGCCGCGGTGGGCCAGATACGCAGTATTTT
>TRBJ2-1|TRBD2|NA|TRBV7-8
CASSSSTSGEQFF
TGTGCCAGCAGCTCGTCGACTAGCGGAGAGCAGTTCTTC
>TRBJ2-2|TRBD2|NA|TRBV15
CATSRVKTGLGGFELFF
TGTGCCACCAGCAGAGTAAAAACGGGACTAGGGGGGTTTGAGCTGTTTTTT
>TRBJ1-5|NA|NA|TRBV29-1
CSVALGGGNQPQHF
TGCAGCGTTGCGCTTGGTGGGGGTAATCAGCCCCAGCATTTT
>TRBJ1-3|NA|NA|TRBV18
CASSPRANSFSGNTIYF
TGTGCCAGCTCACCACGCGCCAACAGCTTCTCTGGAAACACCATATATTTT
>TRBJ2-3|NA|NA|TRBV29-1
CSVEAQGGDTQYF
TGCAGCGTTGAGGCACAGGGTGGAGATACGCAGTATTTT
>TRBJ1-6|NA|NA|TRBV5-6
CASSLFDRPNSPLHF
TGTGCCAGCAGCTTGTTCGACAGACCGAATTCACCCCTCCACTTT
>TRBJ2-7|NA|NA|TRBV29-1
CSVETVSYEQYF
TGCAGCGTGGAGACGGTCTCCTACGAGCAGTACTTC
>TRBJ2-2|NA|many|TRBV29-1
CSGTLYDTGELFF
TGCAGCGGGACACTTTATGATACCGGGGAGCTGTTTTTT
>TRBJ1-1|NA|NA|TRBV2
CASRNRRTNTEAFF
TGTGCCAGCAGGAACCGACGGACGAACACTGAAGCTTTCTTT
>TRBJ2-2|TRBD2|NA|TRBV11-2
CASSWWEGDGELFF
TGTGCCAGCAGCTGGTGGGAGGGAGACGGGGAGCTGTTTTTT
>TRBJ1-5|NA|NA|TRBV28
CASSLVPSNQPQHF
TGTGCCAGCAGTCTCGTTCCTAGCAATCAGCCCCAGCATTTT
>TRBJ2-7|NA|NA|TRBV19
CASSWSETGREQYF
TGTGCCAGTAGTTGGAGTGAGACGGGGCGCGAGCAGTACTTC
>TRBJ2-7|NA|NA|TRBV5-1
CASSLAGEGEQYF
TGCGCCAGCAGCTTGGCCGGCGAGGGCGAGCAGTACTTC
>TRBJ2-5|TRBD2|once|TRBV15
CATSPRAGGAETQYF
TGTGCCACCAGCCCCCGGGCGGGAGGGGCTGAGACCCAGTACTTC
>TRBJ1-2|NA|NA|TRBV7-2
CASSLAQAIYGYTF
TGTGCCAGCAGCTTAGCACAGGCTATCTATGGCTACACCTTC
>TRBJ2-7|TRBD2|few|TRBV5-4
CASSPGTSTYEQYF
TGTGCCAGCAGCCCCGGGACTAGTACCTACGAGCAGTACTTC
>TRBJ1-1|NA|NA|TRBV6-1
CATGAAGNTEAFF
TGTGCCACCGGGGCTGCGGGGAACACTGAAGCTTTCTTT
>TRBJ2-2|TRBD2|once|TRBV7-3
CASSLYAGGTGELFF
TGTGCCAGCAGCTTGTATGCGGGAGGGACCGGGGAGCTGTTTTTT